The rows below give T cell receptor beta chains drawn from one sample of a study of cytomegalovirus exposure and HLA in healthy donors. Repertoires were generated with immunoSEQ multiplex PCR, while TCRdb's copy carries only in-frame clones and drops some. Here the sample spans approximately 170,000 clones, almost 80% being singletons. Sequencing was done on a sample of PBMCs. These receptors were collected from a woman between 18 and 29 years old in good health and CMV-seronegative. Both conserved end residues are part of each CDR3. Fields, in order: D gene, clone size, J gene, V gene, CDR3 DNA, CDR3 protein. A D gene is named only where the DNA matches it firmly. Clone size is given for some rows only: seen once, a few or many times, or a class if the clone is expanded.

NA | NA | TRBJ1-3 | TRBV28 | TGTGCCAGCAGTTTGGGTCAGCGGAACACCATATATTTT | CASSLGQRNTIYF
NA | NA | TRBJ1-2 | TRBV9 | TGTGCCAGCAGCCCAGTCCCGGAGGTGAACTATGGCTACACCTTC | CASSPVPEVNYGYTF
NA | NA | TRBJ1-4 | TRBV5-1 | TGCGCCAGCAGCTTGGAAGTCGCGGATAATGAAAAACTGTTTTTT | CASSLEVADNEKLFF
TRBD2 | NA | TRBJ2-7 | TRBV7-9 | TGTGCCAGCAGCAACAGGACTAGCGGGAAGGCCTACGAGCAGTACTTC | CASSNRTSGKAYEQYF
NA | NA | TRBJ1-5 | TRBV7-9 | TGTGCCAGCAGTTCCTCGTACCGGGACTATAGCAATCAGCCCCAGCATTTT | CASSSSYRDYSNQPQHF
TRBD1 | NA | TRBJ1-6 | TRBV5-1 | TGCGCCAGCAGCTTATTGACGGGACAGACTAATTCACCCCTCCACTTT | CASSLLTGQTNSPLHF
NA | few | TRBJ2-3 | TRBV27 | TGTGCCAGCAGTCCCTCCACAGATACGCAGTATTTT | CASSPSTDTQYF
NA | NA | TRBJ2-3 | TRBV28 | TGTGCCAGCAGCAAACTCCTAGGGGTTACGACAGATACGCAGTATTTT | CASSKLLGVTTDTQYF
TRBD1 | NA | TRBJ2-7 | TRBV28 | TGTGCCAGCAGTTTATTTGGGGGACAGTCCTACGAGCAGTACTTC | CASSLFGGQSYEQYF
TRBD1 | few | TRBJ1-2 | TRBV7-9 | TGTGCCAGCAGCTTAGAGGACAGGGCCCTCCTCTATGGCTACACCTTC | CASSLEDRALLYGYTF
NA | NA | TRBJ1-4 | TRBV7-5 | TGTGCCAGAAGGGCGACAGAGAATGAAAAACTGTTTTTT | CARRATENEKLFF
TRBD2 | NA | TRBJ2-7 | TRBV30 | TGTGCCTGGCACCGGGACTATAACTACGAGCAGTACTTC | CAWHRDYNYEQYF
TRBD1 | NA | TRBJ1-5 | TRBV28 | TGTGCCAGCACCACAGGGGGCCGCAATCAGCCCCAGCATTTT | CASTTGGRNQPQHF
NA | NA | TRBJ2-5 | TRBV5-1 | TGCGCCAGCAGTAAGGAACAGCTTGTGATAGAGACCCAGTACTTC | CASSKEQLVIETQYF
TRBD2 | NA | TRBJ2-7 | TRBV10-2 | TGCGCCAGCAGTGAGAGAGTGGGACTAGCGGGGGCCAGGAGCTCCTACGAGCAGTACTTC | CASSERVGLAGARSSYEQYF
NA | NA | TRBJ2-7 | TRBV6-1 | TGTGCCAGCAGTGACAGGGTACCCTACGAGCAGTACTTC | CASSDRVPYEQYF
NA | NA | TRBJ1-5 | TRBV6-1 | TGTGCCAGCAGTGAAGCGACAGCCGATCAGCCCCAGCATTTT | CASSEATADQPQHF
TRBD2 | NA | TRBJ2-1 | TRBV7-2 | TGTGCCAGCAGCCGCTTGGGCCTAGCGGGGGACAATGAGCAGTTCTTC | CASSRLGLAGDNEQFF
TRBD2 | NA | TRBJ2-1 | TRBV7-9 | TGTGCCAGCAGCCCGTTCGTGGGGCGGGAGAACGGTGAGCAGTTCTTC | CASSPFVGRENGEQFF
TRBD1 | NA | TRBJ1-3 | TRBV6-5 | TGTGCCAGCAGGCCCCCCGGGACAGGGGACACCATATATTTT | CASRPPGTGDTIYF
TRBD2 | few | TRBJ2-1 | TRBV30 | TGTGCCTGGAGACCCCTAGCGGGAGACAACAATGAGCAGTTCTTC | CAWRPLAGDNNEQFF
TRBD2 | NA | TRBJ2-2 | TRBV10-3 | TGTGCCATCACCACAGGACTAGCGAACGCCGGGGAGCTGTTTTTT | CAITTGLANAGELFF
NA | NA | TRBJ2-3 | TRBV28 | TGTGCCAGCAGTTTAAGCGGAGATACGCAGTATTTT | CASSLSGDTQYF
NA | NA | TRBJ2-1 | TRBV28 | TGTGCCAGCAGTTCAGTCTGGACTACCTCCTACAATGAGCAGTTCTTC | CASSSVWTTSYNEQFF
NA | NA | TRBJ1-5 | TRBV2 | TGTGCCAGCAGTGAACAGACGGGGAATCAGCCCCAGCATTTT | CASSEQTGNQPQHF
TRBD2 | NA | TRBJ2-5 | TRBV6-1 | TGTGCCAGCAATCTAGCGGGGGCCCAAGAGACCCAGTACTTC | CASNLAGAQETQYF
TRBD1 | NA | TRBJ2-2 | TRBV5-1 | TGCGCCAGCCTTCTGGGACAGGGGGGTACCGGGGAGCTGTTTTTT | CASLLGQGGTGELFF
TRBD1 | NA | TRBJ1-2 | TRBV28 | TGTGCCAGCAGTGTCCCGGGACAGGGGAGCTATGGCTACACCTTC | CASSVPGQGSYGYTF
NA | NA | TRBJ1-1 | TRBV4-3 | TGCGCCAGCAGCCAAGCCCGCTCGGGTCCCAAAGCTTTCTTT | CASSQARSGPKAFF
TRBD1 | once | TRBJ2-1 | TRBV5-4 | TGTGCCAGCAGCTCTCGACAGGGCCCCTACAATGAGCAGTTCTTC | CASSSRQGPYNEQFF